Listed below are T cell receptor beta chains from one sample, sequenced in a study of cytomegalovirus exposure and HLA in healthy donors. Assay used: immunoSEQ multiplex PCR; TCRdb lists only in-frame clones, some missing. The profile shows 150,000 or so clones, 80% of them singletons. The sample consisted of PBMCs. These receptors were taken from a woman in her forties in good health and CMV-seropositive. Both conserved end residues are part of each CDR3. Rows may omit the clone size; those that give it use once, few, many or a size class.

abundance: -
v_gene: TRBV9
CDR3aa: CASSNSLATVGDTQYF

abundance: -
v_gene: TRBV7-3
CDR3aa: CASSNSGLSTDTQYF

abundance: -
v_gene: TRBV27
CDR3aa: CASSFRIQLAGAATGQFF

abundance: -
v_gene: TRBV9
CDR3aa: CASSTPTGFVGYTF

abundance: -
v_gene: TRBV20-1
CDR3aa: CRGRGDTEAFF

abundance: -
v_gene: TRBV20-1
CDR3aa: CSARYGEAFF

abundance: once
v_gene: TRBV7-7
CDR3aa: CASSLTVNTEAFF

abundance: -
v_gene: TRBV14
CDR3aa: CASSQGQNQETQYF

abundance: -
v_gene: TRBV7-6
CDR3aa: CASSLRLAGGPMGTGELFF

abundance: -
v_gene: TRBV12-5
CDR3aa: CASGLVSGNQPQHF

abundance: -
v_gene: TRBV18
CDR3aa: CASSAGGDTQYF

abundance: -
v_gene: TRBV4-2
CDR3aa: CASSQVKVSGGLYEQYF

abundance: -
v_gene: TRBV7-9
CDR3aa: CASSPAGVSGTSTDTQYF

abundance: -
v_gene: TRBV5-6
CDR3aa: CASSSTGGIEQYF

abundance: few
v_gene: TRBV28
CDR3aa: CASSLGGNGYTF

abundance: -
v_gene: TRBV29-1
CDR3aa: CSAHGGDTEAFF

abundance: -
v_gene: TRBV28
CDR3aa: CASSLLGLAGGTSSYEQYF

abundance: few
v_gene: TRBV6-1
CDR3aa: CASRASGQSYEQYF

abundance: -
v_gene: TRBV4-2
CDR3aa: CASSPYMTETGELFF

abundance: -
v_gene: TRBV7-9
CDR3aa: CASSPAGGTKTQYF

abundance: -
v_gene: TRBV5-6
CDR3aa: CASSLVAAGGETQYF

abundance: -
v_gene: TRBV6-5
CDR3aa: CASSPDRGSNQPQHF

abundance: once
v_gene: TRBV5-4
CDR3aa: CASSPGDRNYEQYF

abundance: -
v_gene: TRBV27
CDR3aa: CASSPGTSPYEQYF